The following is a T cell receptor beta chain sequence with its context. Some clones are missing from TCRdb's copy, which holds only in-frame ones; the method was immunoSEQ multiplex PCR. The sample has roughly 50,000 clones, about nine tenths seen once. V lost 4 bases and J lost 0; bases outside the gene matches: 12. From germline, CDR1 is SGHAT and CDR2 FQNNGV. The CDR3 totals 19 residues. The time point was: cycle 4 day 1 (C4D1), after six to seven weeks of nivolumab. Relapse was seen in all patients after autologous stem cell transplantation, and brentuximab vedotin exposure was variable. This entry belongs to a study of PD-1 blockade in classical Hodgkin lymphoma.

The input for sequencing was peripheral blood mononuclear cells (PBMCs), taken before the fourth cycle of nivolumab. The clonotype comes from a human donor with classical Hodgkin lymphoma. J is TRBJ2-3 and V is TRBV11-2; 11 nucleotides match TRBD2. CDR3 coding DNA: TGTGCCAGCAGCTCCATCCGGGCTAGCGGGGGGCCGAGCACAGATACGCAGTATTTT. It encodes CASSSIRASGGPSTDTQYF.